These 15 T cell receptor beta chains originate from one sample sequenced in a study of T cell responses to AZD1222 COVID-19 vaccine. Repertoires were generated with immunoSEQ multiplex PCR, while TCRdb's copy carries only in-frame clones and drops some. The sample carries about 97,000 clones, roughly 91% recorded once. The source material was peripheral blood, sampled on day 0 of AZD1222 vaccination. These receptors originate from an adult in good health.

V and J are TRBV19 and TRBJ2-7; possibly TRBD1 for D (6 bases). Germline CDR1 is LNHDA and CDR2 is SQIVND (reference sequence). The CDR3 covers 14 residues. Deletions cut 4 bases from V and 2 bases from J, with 12 bases between. CDR3 nucleotides: TGTGCCAGTAGTACAACAGGGTTTCCCTACGAGCAGTACTTC. Protein product: CASSTTGFPYEQYF.

This chain links TRBV10-1 with TRBJ1-3; no clear D. This CDR3 is 14 amino acids long. In germline, CDR1 is WNHNN, CDR2 SYGVQD (reference sequence). V was clipped by 2 bases and J by 5 bases, with 10 bases between them. In nucleotides, the CDR3 is TGCGCCAGCAGTGAGCCAGGATCCCGAAACACCATATATTTT. It specifies CASSEPGSRNTIYF.

The CDR3 DNA reads TGTGCCTGGAGTAGGCGCGGGACAGTGGAATTACGGACTGAAGCTTTCTTT. Amino acids: CAWSRRGTVELRTEAFF. The rearrangement links TRBV30 to TRBJ1-1, with 7 bases identical to TRBD1. CDR3 length: 17 residues. Germline trimming cut 2 bases from V and 5 bases from J; bases unmatched to any gene: 17. From germline, CDR1 is GTSNPN and CDR2 SVGIG (reference sequence).

This clone was seen only a few times. V and J are TRBV6-5 and TRBJ2-7, with 12 bases lining up with TRBD1. There are 14 residues in the CDR3. With 2 bases clipped from V and 5 bases from J, the junction kept 1 base outside the gene matches. Germline-derived CDR1 and CDR2 are MNHEY and SVGAGI. The CDR3 nucleotides read TGTGCCAGCAGTTACGGGACAGGGGGCAACGAGCAGTACTTC. As protein: CASSYGTGGNEQYF.

CDR3 DNA sequence: TGTGCCAGCAGTTACCGGATGTTAGGGGGCGCGGGTTTTAATCAGCCCCAGCATTTT. This codes for CASSYRMLGGAGFNQPQHF. The J gene is TRBJ1-5, the V gene TRBV6-2 or TRBV6-3; 7 bases map to TRBD1. The V segment lost 2 bases and the J segment 4 bases; nucleotides outside the gene matches: 17. The CDR3 length is 19 residues. Germline CDR1 reads MNHEY; CDR2 reads SVGEGT.

V usage is TRBV18 and J usage is TRBJ1-2, with 7 bases fitting TRBD1. Germline-derived CDR1 and CDR2 are KGHSH and LQKENI. With 3 bases clipped from V and 1 base from J, the junction kept 8 bases outside the gene matches. The length of the CDR3 is 16 residues. The chain's CDR3 is CASSPIHGTDNYGYTF. The CDR3 bases are TGTGCCAGCTCACCGATCCACGGGACAGATAACTATGGCTACACCTTC.

The chain couples TRBV7-8 to TRBJ2-7; the match to TRBD2 covers 13 bases. Trimming at V came to 3 bases and at J to 4 bases, leaving 3 bases not matched to a gene. Per germline, CDR1 SGHVS and CDR2 FQNEAQ. The CDR3 sequence is 15 residues long. The CDR3 reads CASSFGLAGVYEQYF. The CDR3 nucleotides read TGTGCCAGCAGCTTCGGACTAGCGGGAGTATACGAGCAGTACTTC.

This clone has only a few counts. The chain combines TRBV3-1 (or the pseudogene TRBV3-2) with TRBJ2-4, with TRBD2 matching 12 bases. Germline CDR1 is LGHDT and CDR2 is YNNKEL (reference sequence). CDR3 length: 20 amino acids. V dropped 5 bases and J dropped 3; count of bases not matched to a gene: 17. CDR3 region: CASSTRTSGMREGGKNIQYF. As DNA, the CDR3 is TGTGCCAGCAGCACCCGGACTAGCGGGATGCGGGAAGGCGGCAAAAACATTCAGTACTTC.

The chain combines TRBV11-3 with TRBJ2-1; 7 bases map to TRBD1. The J segment lost 4 bases and the V segment lost 0 bases, leaving 9 bases of the junction unmatched. CDR3 length: 17 amino acids. Germline CDR1 and CDR2: SGHNT and YENEEA. DNA of the CDR3: TGTGCCAGCAGCTTAGAGTCGGGCAGGGGGATGTACAATGAGCAGTTCTTC. Its protein is CASSLESGRGMYNEQFF.

The chain recombines TRBV9 with TRBJ2-1, with D unclear. Trimming removed 4 bases at V and 8 bases at J, with 16 bases between. Germline values: CDR1 SGDLS, CDR2 YYNGEE. CDR3 size: 14 residues. DNA of the CDR3: TGTGCCAGCAGCCCACTTCCGGGCCAGGATGAGCAGTTCTTC. It codes for CASSPLPGQDEQFF.

The V gene is TRBV19, the J gene TRBJ1-1; TRBD1 matches 9 bases. V lost 5 bases and J lost 0; bases outside the gene matches: 4. This CDR3 contains 15 residues. Germline V gene lookup returns CDR1 LNHDA and CDR2 SQIVND (reference sequence). The CDR3 here is CASSVQGAVNTEAFF. The CDR3 nucleotides read TGTGCCAGTAGTGTACAGGGGGCAGTGAACACTGAAGCTTTCTTT.

This clone has just a few counts. The chain has TRBV9 and TRBJ2-1; 8 nucleotides agree with TRBD2. The CDR3 loop spans 15 amino acids. Per germline, CDR1 SGDLS and CDR2 YYNGEE. V was clipped by 4 bases and J by 0 bases; unmatched bases: 3. CDR3 amino acids: CASSSSGSSYNEQFF. The CDR3 nucleotides are TGTGCCAGCAGCTCAAGCGGGAGCTCCTACAATGAGCAGTTCTTC.

The chain employs TRBV7-2 and TRBJ2-5; D ambiguous. Trimming took off 0 bases at V and 4 bases at J, with 12 bases between the two ends. In germline, CDR1 is SGHTA, CDR2 FQGNSA. This CDR3 contains 15 residues. CDR3 sequence: CASSLARLRVETQYF. The CDR3 DNA is TGTGCCAGCAGCTTAGCGAGGCTCCGCGTAGAGACCCAGTACTTC.

Only one count was recorded for this clone. The rearrangement links TRBV9 to TRBJ1-5; D may be TRBD1 (5 bases). The V gene lost 0 bases and the J gene lost 5 bases, with 12 bases spanning the gap. Germline-derived CDR1 and CDR2 are SGDLS and YYNGEE. The CDR3 consists of 15 residues. CDR3 region: CASSVDPRADQPQHF. The CDR3 DNA is TGTGCCAGCAGCGTAGATCCCAGGGCTGATCAGCCCCAGCATTTT.

A single count supports this clone. This chain joins TRBV5-8 and TRBJ2-7, with D unclear. Looked up from germline, CDR1 is SGHTS and CDR2 is YDEGEE. The CDR3 loop spans 14 amino acids. Trimming pared 6 bases from V and 3 bases from J, leaving 16 bases between. CDR3 loop: CASKPTTSYYEQYF. The CDR3, as DNA: TGTGCCAGCAAACCGACGACCTCTTACTACGAGCAGTACTTC.